The 20 T cell receptor beta chains below come from one sample, sequenced in a study of T cells in Graves' hyperthyroidism and ophthalmopathy. TCR beta CDR3 sequences were amplified from RNA transcripts. The HTBI primer set was used in a first-round RT-PCR of the TCR CDR3. TCRdb itself ran the multiplex PCR reads through MiXCR, one entry per CDR3 protein. The sample holds about 590,000 distinct CDR3 sequences, around a sixth seen once. The sequenced sample was blood. These receptors were taken from a woman under 40 with Graves' hyperthyroidism.

The table lists this clonotype with many counts. This chain uses TRBV6-6 with TRBJ1-5; possibly TRBD1 for D (6 bases). This CDR3 has 17 amino acids. CDR1 is MNHNY and CDR2 is SVGAGI in the germline V gene (reference sequence). Trimming removed 2 bases at V and 4 bases at J, with 18 bases between. The CDR3 DNA is TGTGCCAGCAGTTACGGGACACCGGGACTAGGGAATCAGCCCCAGCATTTT. Translation: CASSYGTPGLGNQPQHF.

This clonotype appeared many times. The chain recombines TRBV28 with TRBJ2-2; D may be TRBD1 (5 bases). V dropped 3 bases and J dropped 0 bases, with 11 bases sitting between them. CDR1 is MDHEN, CDR2 SYDVKM, per germline. This CDR3 is built from 16 residues. The CDR3 sequence: CASSFQGRTNTGELFF. CDR3 in DNA: TGTGCCAGCAGTTTTCAGGGTCGTACGAACACCGGGGAGCTGTTTTTT.

There are many counts of this clonotype. The gene calls are TRBV6-1 and TRBJ2-7, with 7 nucleotides matching TRBD1. Germline V gene data show CDR1 as MNHNS and CDR2 as SASEGT. The CDR3 is 14 residues long. The junction had 6 bases not matched to a gene; V was cut back by 6 bases and J by 1 base. CDR3: CASSQGGPSYEQYF. CDR3 nucleotides: TGTGCCAGCAGCCAAGGGGGCCCATCCTACGAGCAGTACTTC.

The table lists this clonotype with many counts. CDR3 sequence (DNA): TGCGCCAGCAGCTTTTTCGTTCGCACAGGCCCCTACGAGCAGTACTTC. Protein product: CASSFFVRTGPYEQYF. This chain joins TRBV5-1 and TRBJ2-7; weak D call: TRBD1 (5 bases). Germline V gene data show CDR1 as SGHRS and CDR2 as YFSETQ. Between the trimmed V and J ends, which lost 2 bases and 2 bases, there was a span of 17 bases. The CDR3 sequence is 16 residues long.

V usage is TRBV3-1 and J usage is TRBJ2-3; 8 bases are shared with TRBD2. Unmatched junction bases numbered 11, after V lost 6 bases and J lost 6 bases. Germline V gene lookup returns CDR1 LGHDT and CDR2 YNNKEL (reference sequence). The CDR3 is made up of 15 amino acids. CDR3 DNA sequence: TGTGCCAGCAGGGAAGGGGGACGGGAGGGGGATACGCAGTATTTT. It translates to CASREGGREGDTQYF.

This clonotype was counted many times. The V and J genes are TRBV20-1 and TRBJ2-7; D possibly corresponds to TRBD1 (5 bases). V shed 4 bases and J shed 3 bases, with 16 bases lying between them. The germline V gene has CDR1 DFQATT and CDR2 SNEGSKA (reference sequence). The CDR3 consists of 14 residues. DNA of the CDR3: TGCAGTGCTAAAAGGACACGGAACGGCTACGAGCAGTACTTC. This codes for CSAKRTRNGYEQYF.

The chain combines TRBV18 with TRBJ2-2; the match to TRBD2 covers 10 bases. CDR3 length: 17 residues. Trimming took 3 bases from V and 7 from J; bases not matched to a gene: 11. The germline V gene has CDR1 KGHSH and CDR2 LQKENI. The CDR3 nucleotides read TGTGCCAGCTCACCCATCGCTAGCGGGAGTATCGGCGGGGAGCTGTTTTTT. Translated, it gives CASSPIASGSIGGELFF.

A note on this clonotype: Relative to the germline gene, one junction end is altered; a read error may explain this. V is TRBV28 and J is TRBJ1-5; TRBD1 might be the D (6 bases). Per the germline V gene, CDR1 is MDHEN and CDR2 is SYDVKM. The CDR3 is 15 amino acids. CDR3 protein: CAGSFGVGAHQPQHF. The CDR3 DNA follows: TGTGCCGGCAGTTTCGGCGTGGGGGCACATCAGCCCCAGCATTTT.

This clonotype appeared many times. The chain links TRBV11-2 to TRBJ2-7; 8 positions match TRBD2. This CDR3 is built from 15 residues. CDR1 SGHAT and CDR2 FQNNGV come from the germline V gene. The V gene end was trimmed by 1 base and the J gene end by 4 bases; junction bases not matched to a gene: 6. The CDR3 spells CASSLGAGAHYEQYF. Written as DNA, the CDR3 is TGTGCCAGCAGCTTAGGAGCGGGAGCTCATTACGAGCAGTACTTC.

This clonotype was seen many times. V and J are TRBV6-1 and TRBJ2-1; maybe TRBD2 (5 bases). The CDR3 spans 18 residues. Trimming took 5 bases from V and 0 from J, leaving 20 bases between them. Germline values: CDR1 MNHNS, CDR2 SASEGT. CDR3 protein: CASSQRPSEGASYNEQFF. CDR3 DNA sequence: TGTGCCAGCAGTCAACGACCGAGCGAGGGAGCCTCCTACAATGAGCAGTTCTTC.

This clonotype was picked up many times. The chain carries TRBV27 and TRBJ2-2, with D possibly matching TRBD2 (6 bases). The V end was cut by 4 bases, the J end by 6 bases, with 15 bases between. The CDR3 sequence is 15 residues long. CDR1 is MNHEY and CDR2 is SMNVEV in the germline V gene (reference sequence). Written as DNA, the CDR3 is TGTGCCAGCAGTTCCTTGGGGACTCCACCCGGGGAGCTGTTTTTT. Its translation is CASSSLGTPPGELFF.

This clonotype was found many times. The chain employs TRBV5-1 and TRBJ2-7, with D tentatively TRBD1 (5 bases). V was pared by 4 bases and J by 2 bases, with 13 bases between. Germline assignment: CDR1 SGHRS and CDR2 YFSETQ. This CDR3 is built from 14 residues. The CDR3 nucleotides read TGCGCCAGCAGCAGTCAGGGTTGGACCTACGAGCAGTACTTC. It translates to CASSSQGWTYEQYF.

This clonotype showed up many times. V usage is TRBV29-1 and J usage is TRBJ2-1, with D hard to call. Germline lookup yields CDR1 SQVTM and CDR2 ANQGSEA. V was pared by 4 bases and J by 0 bases, with 7 bases between. The CDR3 has 13 residues. The CDR3 sequence: CSVGSSSYNEQFF. CDR3 DNA sequence: TGCAGCGTTGGGAGCAGCTCCTACAATGAGCAGTTCTTC.

This clonotype appeared many times. The chain couples TRBV11-3 to TRBJ2-2, with 9 bases identical to TRBD2. Germline CDR1 and CDR2: SGHNT and YENEEA. The CDR3 runs 16 residues. V trimming: 5 bases; J trimming: 2 bases; junction bases outside the gene matches: 6. The CDR3 nucleotides read TGTGCCAGCAGCAAATTTAGCGGGAGTAACACCGGGGAGCTGTTTTTT. It translates to CASSKFSGSNTGELFF.

This clonotype came up many times. V is TRBV7-2 and J is TRBJ2-3; 9 bases agree with TRBD2. This CDR3 contains 15 residues. V gave up 5 bases and J gave up 6 bases; unmatched junction bases: 9. In germline, CDR1 is SGHTA, CDR2 FQGNSA. The CDR3 loop is CASSRSGTSKDTQYF. The CDR3 region has the DNA TGTGCCAGCAGCCGTAGCGGGACTAGCAAGGATACGCAGTATTTT. Full variable domain (missing parts from reference TRBV7-2 and TRBJ2-3): GAGVSQSPSNKVTEKGKDVELRCDPISGHTALYWYRQSLGQGLEFLIYFQGNSAPDKSGLPSDRFSAERTGGSVSTLTIQRTQQEDSAVYLCASSRSGTSKDTQYFGPGTRLTVL.

This clonotype was observed at least ten times. J is TRBJ2-4 and V is TRBV28; no definite D call. Trimming removed 6 bases at V and 0 bases at J, with 12 bases between. This CDR3 has 15 amino acids. From germline, CDR1 is MDHEN and CDR2 SYDVKM. In nucleotides, the CDR3 is TGTGCCAGCAGAGCGTCCGGAGTAGCCAAAAACATTCAGTACTTC. It yields the protein CASRASGVAKNIQYF. The full variable domain, rest sourced from reference TRBV28 and TRBJ2-4, is DVKVTQSSRYLVKRTGEKVFLECVQDMDHENMFWYRQDPGLGLRLIYFSYDVKMKEKGDIPEGYSVSREKKERFSLILESASTNQTSMYLCASRASGVAKNIQYFGAGTRLSVL.

The table lists this clonotype with many counts. The chain is built from TRBV6-5 and TRBJ2-5, with TRBD2 identical over 9 bases. The germline gives CDR1 MNHEY, CDR2 SVGAGI. The V segment lost 1 base and the J segment 5 bases; nucleotides outside the gene matches: 2. The CDR3 totals 14 residues. Here the CDR3 DNA reads TGTGCCAGCAGTTACTTAGCGGGAGAGGAGACCCAGTACTTC. It translates to CASSYLAGEETQYF.

This chain uses TRBV19 with TRBJ2-3, with no clear D. The CDR3 runs 13 residues. Germline loops: CDR1 LNHDA, CDR2 SQIVND (reference sequence). The V end was cut by 3 bases, the J end by 2 bases, with 6 bases between. CDR3 in amino acids: CASSILDTDTQYF. The CDR3 bases are TGTGCCAGTAGTATCCTAGACACAGATACGCAGTATTTT.

This chain joins TRBV5-6 and TRBJ2-1; D unresolved. The CDR3 sequence is 15 residues long. With 2 bases removed from V and 5 bases from J, the gap between germline ends came to 14 bases. Germline assignment: CDR1 SGHDT and CDR2 YYEEEE. This chain's CDR3 is CASSFSSRGNNEQFF. The CDR3 DNA sequence: TGTGCCAGCAGCTTCTCCAGCCGCGGCAACAATGAGCAGTTCTTC.

The sample holds many counts of this clonotype. The chain carries TRBV11-2 and TRBJ1-1; D might be TRBD1 (6 bases). The CDR3 consists of 15 residues. Trimming cost V 3 bases and J 0 bases, with 11 bases left between them. Germline values: CDR1 SGHAT, CDR2 FQNNGV. The CDR3 sequence is CASSFGGLMNTEAFF. CDR3 bases: TGTGCCAGCAGCTTCGGGGGGCTTATGAACACTGAAGCTTTCTTT.